The 27 T cell receptor beta chains listed next were all sequenced from one sample in a study of yellow fever vaccine responses in identical twins. A single record per CDR3 protein comes from TCRdb applying MiXCR to the RT-PCR reads. The sample holds about 20,000 distinct CDR3 sequences, approximately 70% seen once. The sequencing used T cells from blood (PBMCs), unsorted or a sorted subset (not recorded which), collected before or after yellow fever vaccination (not recorded which). These receptors came from a woman aged 18-30 years who received the yellow fever vaccine.

The rearrangement links TRBV27 to TRBJ2-3, with D perhaps TRBD1 (5 bases). Trimming stripped 5 bases from V and 1 base from J, with 13 bases between. Germline V lookup: CDR1 MNHEY, CDR2 SMNVEV (reference sequence). The CDR3 runs to 15 residues. The CDR3 DNA is TGTGCCAGCAGTCACCGACTGACAGGCACAGATACGCAGTATTTT. Translation: CASSHRLTGTDTQYF.

This clonotype was seen only once. The chain employs TRBV10-3 and TRBJ1-6; D possibly corresponds to TRBD1 (6 bases). The CDR3 length is 13 residues. The germline gives CDR1 ENHRY, CDR2 SYGVKD. Trimming took 6 bases from V and 8 from J, leaving 11 bases between them. This CDR3 is CAIRAGDDSPLHF. In DNA, the CDR3 is TGTGCCATCAGGGCAGGGGACGATTCACCCCTCCACTTT.

The chain recombines TRBV2 with TRBJ2-7; D possibly uses TRBD1 or TRBD2 (5 bases each). The V gene lost 4 bases and the J gene lost 3 bases, with 10 bases spanning the gap. CDR3 length: 13 amino acids. CDR1 is SNHLY and CDR2 is FYNNEI in the germline V gene. As DNA, the CDR3 is TGTGCCAGCAGTGTAAAGGGGAGCTACGAGCAGTACTTC. Protein sequence: CASSVKGSYEQYF.

The V call is TRBV11-2, the J call TRBJ2-1; 7 positions match TRBD1. Trimming cost V 5 bases and J 6 bases; bases outside gene matches: 10. Germline CDR1 is SGHAT and CDR2 is FQNNGV. The CDR3 consists of 15 residues. The CDR3 here is CASSATGISGNEQFF. The CDR3 DNA is TGTGCCAGCAGCGCGACAGGGATTTCAGGCAATGAGCAGTTCTTC.

The V call is TRBV4-3, the J call TRBJ1-2; 11 nucleotides line up with TRBD1. Looked up from germline, CDR1 is LGHNA and CDR2 is YSLEER. Trimming removed 0 bases from V and 5 bases from J; junction bases left unmatched: 5. This CDR3 has 16 amino acids. The DNA of the CDR3 is TGCGCCAGCAGCCAAGATAGGACAGGGGGCGCTTATGGCTACACCTTC. Translation: CASSQDRTGGAYGYTF.

The V call is TRBV29-1, the J call TRBJ1-2; D is perhaps TRBD1 (5 bases). The length of the CDR3 is 13 residues. Germline V gene data show CDR1 as SQVTM and CDR2 as ANQGSEA. V was cut by 0 bases and J by 4 bases, with 9 bases left in between. The CDR3 protein is CSVEESRVYGYTF. CDR3 bases: TGCAGCGTTGAAGAGTCCAGGGTCTATGGCTACACCTTC.

This clonotype was seen only a few times. The CDR3 DNA follows: TGCAGCGTTCATAGCGGGATTGCCTACGAGCAGTACTTC. Amino acid sequence: CSVHSGIAYEQYF. This rearrangement joins TRBV29-1 to TRBJ2-7; 8 nucleotides line up with TRBD2. V shed 5 bases, J shed 2 bases, and the junction held 5 bases outside the gene matches. The CDR3 sequence is 13 residues long. From germline, CDR1 is SQVTM and CDR2 ANQGSEA.

This clonotype was picked up a small number of times. This chain uses TRBV6-2 or TRBV6-3 with TRBJ1-1, with a possible D match to TRBD1 (5 bases). The CDR3 runs to 15 residues. CDR1 is MNHEY, CDR2 SVGEGT, per germline. V gave up 2 bases and J gave up 0 bases, with 10 bases separating them. The CDR3 sequence: CASSYTDIMNTEAFF. The CDR3 DNA sequence: TGTGCCAGCAGTTACACGGACATTATGAACACTGAAGCTTTCTTT.

V gene TRBV4-1 combines with J gene TRBJ2-1, with TRBD2 identical over 7 bases. The germline V gene encodes CDR1 MGHRA and CDR2 YSYEKL. Trimming removed 3 bases from V and 4 bases from J; junction bases left unmatched: 9. The CDR3 sequence is 16 residues long. CDR3 region: CASSHPATSRYNEQFF. CDR3 in DNA: TGCGCCAGCAGCCACCCCGCGACTAGCCGATACAATGAGCAGTTCTTC.

The CDR3 region is CSVGTGQGFEAFF. In nucleotides, the CDR3 is TGCAGCGTTGGAACAGGACAGGGTTTTGAAGCTTTCTTT. The rearrangement links TRBV29-1 to TRBJ1-1; 8 bases align to TRBD1. The CDR3 is 13 amino acids. Germline CDR1 is SQVTM and CDR2 is ANQGSEA. The trim removed 4 bases at V and 7 bases at J, leaving 8 bases unmatched. Looking up the rest from reference TRBV29-1 and TRBJ1-1 gives the full variable domain: SAVISQKPSRDICQRGTSLTIQCQVDSQVTMMFWYRQQPGQSLTLIATANQGSEATYESGFVIDKFPISRPNLTFSTLTVSNMSPEDSSIYLCSVGTGQGFEAFFGQGTRLTVV.

The chain links TRBV18 to TRBJ1-1; D call uncertain. The ends were cut back, 5 bases at V and 0 bases at J, with 4 bases in the middle. The CDR3 is 12 residues long. Looked up from germline, CDR1 is KGHSH and CDR2 is LQKENI. As DNA, the CDR3 is TGTGCCAGCTCAGAGATGAACACTGAAGCTTTCTTT. Amino acid sequence: CASSEMNTEAFF. The entire variable domain, with the rest obtained from reference TRBV18 and TRBJ1-1, is as follows: NAGVMQNPRHLVRRRGQEARLRCSPMKGHSHVYWYRQLPEEGLKFMVYLQKENIIDESGMPKERFSAEFPKEGPSILRIQQVVRGDSAAYFCASSEMNTEAFFGQGTRLTVV.

The V gene is TRBV6-1, the J gene TRBJ1-1, with 7 bases matching TRBD1. Per germline, CDR1 MNHNS and CDR2 SASEGT. This CDR3 has 11 amino acids. Trimming at V came to 5 bases and at J to 12 bases, leaving 6 bases not matched to a gene. The CDR3: CASSRGQFTFF. CDR3 bases: TGTGCCAGCAGTCGGGGACAGTTTACTTTCTTT.

The sample holds a few counts of this clonotype. The rearrangement joins TRBV11-1 to TRBJ1-2; weak D call: TRBD1 (5 bases). The CDR3 is made up of 14 amino acids. V lost 4 bases to trimming and J lost 4 bases, with 13 bases between them. Germline CDR1 reads SGHAT; CDR2 reads FQDESV (reference sequence). The CDR3 sequence is CASSSPRDFYGYTF. In DNA form, the CDR3 reads TGTGCCAGCAGCTCACCGAGGGACTTCTATGGCTACACCTTC.

The genes are TRBV10-2 and TRBJ2-7; D might be TRBD1 (6 bases). Trimming stripped 6 bases from V and 2 bases from J, with 17 bases between. The CDR3 has 15 amino acids. Germline V CDR1 and CDR2: WSHSY, SAAADI. The CDR3 DNA reads as TGCGCCAGCAGGGACCCTCTAGGGGGTACCTACGAGCAGTACTTC. It yields the protein CASRDPLGGTYEQYF.

This clonotype turned up a few times. The chain carries TRBV10-3 and TRBJ2-7; D is uncertain. This CDR3 region has 14 residues. Germline V lookup: CDR1 ENHRY, CDR2 SYGVKD. V was pared by 4 bases and J by 0 bases, with 10 bases between. CDR3 protein: CAISVVPSSYEQYF. CDR3 DNA: TGTGCCATCAGTGTTGTGCCGAGCTCCTACGAGCAGTACTTC.

This chain uses TRBV27 with TRBJ1-5; D may be TRBD1 (5 bases). The length of the CDR3 is 16 residues. Germline V gene sequence: CDR1 MNHEY, CDR2 SMNVEV (reference sequence). V shed 0 bases and J shed 6 bases, with 15 bases lying between them. This chain's CDR3 is CASSLSGRVDLQPQHF. The CDR3 region has the DNA TGTGCCAGCAGTTTATCGGGCAGGGTTGACCTTCAGCCCCAGCATTTT.

The chain uses TRBV9 and TRBJ2-7, with D perhaps TRBD2 (5 bases). This CDR3 has 15 amino acids. V lost 0 bases and J lost 0, with 10 bases in between. Per germline, CDR1 SGDLS and CDR2 YYNGEE. The CDR3 nucleotides read TGTGCCAGCAGCGTAGACCCTGGGAGCTCCTACGAGCAGTACTTC. This gives the protein CASSVDPGSSYEQYF.

V gene TRBV29-1 combines with J gene TRBJ2-1; perhaps D is TRBD1 or TRBD2 (6 bases each). This CDR3 has 12 amino acids. V lost 6 bases, J lost 7 bases, and 13 bases lay in between. Germline V gene lookup returns CDR1 SQVTM and CDR2 ANQGSEA. CDR3: CSVLRGGNEQFF. The CDR3 nucleotides read TGCAGCGTCCTCCGAGGGGGGAATGAGCAGTTCTTC.

The J gene is TRBJ2-3, the V gene TRBV29-1; 16 nucleotides line up with TRBD2. With 3 bases clipped from V and 2 bases from J, the junction kept 8 bases outside the gene matches. The CDR3 runs 18 residues. Germline CDR1 SQVTM, CDR2 ANQGSEA. The CDR3 DNA follows: TGCAGCGTTGACAGACTCGGGACTAGCGGGGGGGACACAGATACGCAGTATTTT. This encodes CSVDRLGTSGGDTDTQYF.

V gene TRBV20-1 combines with J gene TRBJ2-3; TRBD2 matches at 10 bases. The CDR3 has 16 amino acids. Per germline, CDR1 DFQATT and CDR2 SNEGSKA (reference sequence). V dropped 5 bases and J dropped 4; count of bases not matched to a gene: 12. For the CDR3, the DNA is TGCAGTGCTCTCCTCAGCGGGGGGGCCGGAGCAGATACGCAGTATTTT. Protein: CSALLSGGAGADTQYF.

The CDR3 DNA sequence: TGTGCCACCAGCAGAGATTTAAGCCGGTACAATGAGCAGTTCTTC. This translates into CATSRDLSRYNEQFF. The V call is TRBV15, the J call TRBJ2-1, with D uncertain. The CDR3 covers 15 residues. In germline, CDR1 is LNHNV, CDR2 YYDKDF (reference sequence). The ends were cut back, 0 bases at V and 4 bases at J, with 10 bases in the middle.

The chain has TRBV28 and TRBJ1-1; 7 bases align to TRBD1. Germline assignment: CDR1 MDHEN and CDR2 SYDVKM. The CDR3 is 15 amino acids. The junction had 7 bases not matched to a gene; V was cut back by 1 base and J by 5 bases. CDR3 bases: TGTGCCAGCAGTTTATCAATACAGGGGTTTACTGAAGCTTTCTTT. It codes for CASSLSIQGFTEAFF.

The V call is TRBV4-1, the J call TRBJ2-3; D ambiguous. This CDR3 is built from 14 residues. Between the trimmed V and J ends, which lost 1 base and 0 bases, there was a span of 5 bases. Germline CDR1 MGHRA, CDR2 YSYEKL. Here the CDR3 reads CASSQVGSTDTQYF. In DNA form, the CDR3 reads TGCGCCAGCAGCCAAGTGGGGAGCACAGATACGCAGTATTTT.

V is TRBV3-1 and J is TRBJ2-1; TRBD2 matches 10 bases. The CDR3 is 15 residues long. V lost 3 bases and J lost 6; bases outside the gene matches: 5. Germline CDR1 and CDR2: LGHDT and YNNKEL (reference sequence). CDR3 in amino acids: CASSQSRLAGNEQFF. CDR3 DNA: TGTGCCAGCAGCCAGTCAAGACTAGCGGGCAATGAGCAGTTCTTC.

This clonotype was counted once. The CDR3 spells CASSLDSVSTDTQYF. CDR3 sequence (DNA): TGCGCCAGCAGCTTGGATAGCGTTTCTACAGATACGCAGTATTTT. The V call is TRBV5-1, the J call TRBJ2-3; perhaps TRBD2 as D (5 bases). The CDR3 loop spans 15 amino acids. The V end lost 0 bases, the J end lost 3 bases, and 11 bases lay between the germline ends. Germline values: CDR1 SGHRS, CDR2 YFSETQ.

This clonotype was counted between two and nine times. This chain joins TRBV11-2 and TRBJ2-2; possibly TRBD1 for D (6 bases). From germline, CDR1 is SGHAT and CDR2 FQNNGV. The CDR3 consists of 15 residues. Trimming took off 0 bases at V and 7 bases at J, with 12 bases between the two ends. The CDR3 nucleotides are TGTGCCAGCAGCTTAGAAGGGGGTTTTGGCGGGGAGCTGTTTTTT. As protein: CASSLEGGFGGELFF.

V usage is TRBV12-5 and J usage is TRBJ1-5; D possibly corresponds to TRBD1 (5 bases). The CDR3 loop spans 13 amino acids. In germline, CDR1 is LGHNT, CDR2 FRNRAP. Trimming took off 7 bases at V and 7 bases at J, with 14 bases between the two ends. The CDR3 DNA follows: TGTGCTAGTGCGGGGTTTGAGGGGCAGCCCCAGCATTTT. Translating gives CASAGFEGQPQHF.